The next 17 T cell receptor beta chains were all read from a single sample in a study of cytomegalovirus exposure and HLA in healthy donors. The primer mix had 60 Vbeta and 13 Jbeta primers. This table comes from immunoSEQ multiplex PCR, and its TCRdb copy is limited to in-frame clones, with some not included. The sample includes under 100,000 clones, about 73% of them seen just once. Material: PBMCs. These receptors were collected from a woman aged 45-60 years in good health and CMV-seropositive.

CDR3 sequence: CATSRVLAPGEQFF. DNA for the CDR3: TGTGCCACCAGCAGAGTGCTAGCGCCGGGTGAGCAGTTCTTC. V is TRBV15 and J is TRBJ2-1, with D tentatively TRBD2 (6 bases). The CDR3 consists of 14 residues. Trimming left V 1 base short and J 9 bases short, with 13 bases between. Germline V gene sequence: CDR1 LNHNV, CDR2 YYDKDF (reference sequence).

This clone has more than one count but fewer than ten. The CDR3, as DNA: TGTGCCAGCAGTGAAGATCTAGGGTTGGGCCGCGGGGGGTTCTTC. The encoded protein is CASSEDLGLGRGGFF. The V and J genes are TRBV2 and TRBJ2-1; 7 nucleotides line up with TRBD2. The germline gives CDR1 SNHLY, CDR2 FYNNEI. The CDR3 runs 15 residues. After removal of 1 base from V and 15 bases from J, the junction contained 15 bases not matched to a gene.

The rearrangement joins TRBV4-3 to TRBJ2-1; possibly TRBD1 for D (5 bases). This CDR3 contains 15 residues. Germline V gene sequence: CDR1 LGHNA, CDR2 YSLEER. V lost 0 bases and J lost 3, with 9 bases in between. The CDR3 loop is CASSQDYRGYNEQFF. The CDR3 region has the DNA TGCGCCAGCAGCCAAGATTATAGGGGCTACAATGAGCAGTTCTTC.

This clone was detected only a few times. The chain combines TRBV5-4 with TRBJ2-7; 8 bases are shared with TRBD1. Germline assignment: CDR1 SGHNT and CDR2 YYREEE (reference sequence). CDR3 size: 13 residues. J lost 7 bases, V lost 9 bases, and 12 bases had no gene match. CDR3 region: CATSIQGAEEQYF. DNA for the CDR3: TGTGCCACCTCGATTCAGGGGGCTGAGGAGCAGTACTTC.

A single count supports this clone. V gene TRBV2 combines with J gene TRBJ2-3; 9 nucleotides agree with TRBD2. CDR3 size: 13 residues. V dropped 9 bases and J dropped 3; count of bases not matched to a gene: 4. Germline assignment: CDR1 SNHLY and CDR2 FYNNEI. CDR3 nucleotides: TGTGCCAGTGATCTAGCGGGGACAGATACGCAGTATTTT. Translating gives CASDLAGTDTQYF.

This chain joins TRBV27 and TRBJ2-1, with TRBD2 matching over 10 bases. The germline gives CDR1 MNHEY, CDR2 SMNVEV (reference sequence). The CDR3 runs 14 residues. The V gene end was trimmed by 5 bases and the J gene end by 5 bases; junction bases not matched to a gene: 3. The chain's CDR3 is CASSSGRGNNEQFF. CDR3 nucleotides: TGTGCCAGCAGTAGCGGGAGGGGTAACAATGAGCAGTTCTTC.

The chain couples TRBV28 to TRBJ1-2; 8 bases map to TRBD1. Losses at the gene ends were 3 bases for V and 4 bases for J; bases not matched to a gene: 4. CDR3 length equals 14 residues. From germline, CDR1 is MDHEN and CDR2 SYDVKM. CDR3 DNA: TGTGCCAGCAGTTTGGACAGGGCCCCCTATGGCTACACCTTC. Protein product: CASSLDRAPYGYTF.

The chain couples TRBV5-1 to TRBJ1-1; 10 positions agree with TRBD1. The CDR3 runs 15 residues. V gave up 0 bases and J gave up 4 bases; unmatched junction bases: 3. Germline V gene sequence: CDR1 SGHRS, CDR2 YFSETQ. In DNA form, the CDR3 reads TGCGCCAGCAGCTTGGATGGACAGGGGGTCACTGAAGCTTTCTTT. Encoded protein: CASSLDGQGVTEAFF. Full variable domain (outside the CDR3, taken from reference TRBV5-1 and TRBJ1-1): KAGVTQTPRYLIKTRGQQVTLSCSPISGHRSVSWYQQTPGQGLQFLFEYFSETQRNKGNFPGRFSGRQFSNSRSEMNVSTLELGDSALYLCASSLDGQGVTEAFFGQGTRLTVV.

J is TRBJ1-5 and V is TRBV19; D gene unclear. The CDR3 spans 14 residues. CDR1 LNHDA and CDR2 SQIVND come from the germline V gene (reference sequence). With 7 bases removed from V and 4 bases from J, the gap between germline ends came to 14 bases. The CDR3 region is CASTFGRQNQPQHF. The CDR3 DNA reads TGTGCCAGTACCTTCGGGAGGCAGAATCAGCCCCAGCATTTT. The whole variable domain, remainder taken from reference TRBV19 and TRBJ1-5, is DGGITQSPKYLFRKEGQNVTLSCEQNLNHDAMYWYRQDPGQGLRLIYYSQIVNDFQKGDIAEGYSVSREKKESFPLTVTSAQKNPTAFYLCASTFGRQNQPQHFGDGTRLSIL.

This sequence joins TRBV7-2 and TRBJ2-3; the D gene is possibly TRBD2 (6 bases). The V end was cut by 2 bases, the J end by 4 bases, with 16 bases between. The CDR3 is made up of 16 amino acids. The germline V gene encodes CDR1 SGHTA and CDR2 FQGNSA. CDR3 in DNA: TGTGCCAGCAGCTTACTTTCGGGAGCGGGCTCAGATACGCAGTATTTT. Its translation is CASSLLSGAGSDTQYF.

The CDR3 sequence: CASSQDERGPLGYTF. CDR3 sequence (DNA): TGCGCCAGCAGCCAAGATGAGAGGGGGCCCTTGGGCTACACCTTC. The V call is TRBV4-3, the J call TRBJ1-2; 7 nucleotides line up with TRBD1. Germline-derived CDR1 and CDR2 are LGHNA and YSLEER. The length of the CDR3 is 15 residues. V was pared by 0 bases and J by 8 bases, with 9 bases of the junction left unmatched.

This clone was observed at least ten times. The chain is built from TRBV2 and TRBJ2-2; a weak D match, TRBD2 (6 bases). Germline CDR1 reads SNHLY; CDR2 reads FYNNEI. Trimming shortened V by 6 bases and J by 6 bases, and 14 bases separated the two germline ends. The CDR3 is made up of 14 amino acids. The CDR3, as DNA: TGTGCCAGCAGACCGGGACTCAACTCCGGGGAGCTGTTTTTT. Translating it yields CASRPGLNSGELFF.

The rearrangement joins TRBV28 to TRBJ2-4, with 12 bases fitting TRBD2. The CDR3 is 17 amino acids. V was clipped by 5 bases and J by 1 base; unmatched bases: 6. Germline assignment: CDR1 MDHEN and CDR2 SYDVKM. The CDR3 coding sequence is TGTGCCAGCAGTGAGACTAGCGGGAGAGGGGCCAAAAACATTCAGTACTTC. This sequence encodes CASSETSGRGAKNIQYF.

The gene calls are TRBV19 and TRBJ1-4, with D maybe TRBD1 (6 bases). V dropped 6 bases and J dropped 7 bases, with 15 bases sitting between them. Germline values: CDR1 LNHDA, CDR2 SQIVND (reference sequence). The CDR3 is made up of 14 amino acids. The CDR3 region is CASSHHREGEKLFF. The CDR3 DNA follows: TGTGCCAGTAGCCATCACAGGGAGGGTGAAAAACTGTTTTTT. The full variable domain, in which reference TRBV19 and TRBJ1-4 provide the parts outside the CDR3, is DGGITQSPKYLFRKEGQNVTLSCEQNLNHDAMYWYRQDPGQGLRLIYYSQIVNDFQKGDIAEGYSVSREKKESFPLTVTSAQKNPTAFYLCASSHHREGEKLFFGSGTQLSVL.

V gene TRBV28 combines with J gene TRBJ2-1; TRBD1 aligns across 8 bases. The CDR3 loop spans 15 amino acids. The J segment lost 4 bases and the V segment lost 9 bases, leaving 11 bases of the junction unmatched. In germline, CDR1 is MDHEN, CDR2 SYDVKM. This CDR3 is CASRTRQGPYNEQFF. The CDR3 DNA reads as TGTGCCAGTAGAACTCGACAGGGGCCTTACAATGAGCAGTTCTTC.

The chain has TRBV2 and TRBJ1-5, with no clear D. The V end lost 2 bases, the J end lost 6 bases, and 14 bases lay between the germline ends. Germline V gene data show CDR1 as SNHLY and CDR2 as FYNNEI. This CDR3 is 15 amino acids long. This CDR3 is CASSETESYLQPQHF. In DNA, the CDR3 is TGTGCCAGCAGTGAAACGGAGTCATATCTTCAGCCCCAGCATTTT.

This sequence joins TRBV28 and TRBJ1-2; the D is unclear. V was trimmed by 2 bases and J by 2 bases, leaving 12 bases between them. The CDR3 is 15 amino acids. Per germline, CDR1 MDHEN and CDR2 SYDVKM. DNA of the CDR3: TGTGCCAGCAGTTTAGATCCAGGTACAAACTATGGCTACACCTTC. It translates to CASSLDPGTNYGYTF.